This TCR beta chain emerged from a study of T cell responses to AZD1222 COVID-19 vaccine. In the study overall: Second-dose timings of about 4 or about 12 weeks were pooled.

This clone was recorded once. The antigen remains unidentified. Study-wide results and limits: Dominant CD4 TCR responses targeted spike regions 160-218 and 743-854.

TCRdb's copy holds only in-frame clones and misses some; the assay was immunoSEQ multiplex PCR. The sample includes 55,000 to 85,000 clones, around 84% of them seen just once. The source material was peripheral blood, sampled on day 0 of AZD1222 vaccination. This receptor was taken from an adult in good health.

The CDR3 DNA reads TGTGCCAGCAGTCCCATCTTCGATCAGCCCCAGCATTTT. Translation: CASSPIFDQPQHF. The genes are TRBV28 and TRBJ1-5; D is unclear. The CDR3 spans 13 residues. Germline-derived CDR1 and CDR2 are MDHEN and SYDVKM. The V and J ends lost 5 bases and 5 bases respectively, with 10 bases between them.